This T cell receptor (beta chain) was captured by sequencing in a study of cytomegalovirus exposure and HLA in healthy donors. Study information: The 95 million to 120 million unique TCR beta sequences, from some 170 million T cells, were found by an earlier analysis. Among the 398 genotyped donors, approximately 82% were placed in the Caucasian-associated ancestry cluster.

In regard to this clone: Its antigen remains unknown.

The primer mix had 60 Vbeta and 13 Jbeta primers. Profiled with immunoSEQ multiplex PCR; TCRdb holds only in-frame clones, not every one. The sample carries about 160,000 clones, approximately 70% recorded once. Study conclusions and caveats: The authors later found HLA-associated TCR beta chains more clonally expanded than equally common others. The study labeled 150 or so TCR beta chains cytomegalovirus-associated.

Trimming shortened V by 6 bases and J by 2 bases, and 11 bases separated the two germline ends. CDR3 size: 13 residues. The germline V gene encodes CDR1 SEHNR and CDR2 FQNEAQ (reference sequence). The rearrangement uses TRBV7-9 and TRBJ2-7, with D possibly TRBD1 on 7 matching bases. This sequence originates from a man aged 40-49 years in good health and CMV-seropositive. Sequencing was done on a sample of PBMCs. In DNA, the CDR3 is TGTGCCAGCAGGGAGGGACAGACCTACGAGCAGTACTTC. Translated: CASREGQTYEQYF.